The sequence of this T cell receptor beta chain was determined in a study of blood T cell repertoires in COVID-19 (dated by TCRdb to 2018 to 2021). About the study as a whole: Collaborator samples came from the United States, Italy and Spain and covered acute and convalescent phases of COVID-19. The prospective study material was composed of cDNA or gDNA derived from T cells, B-cell-depleted T cells, or PBMCs. Subjects who had been exposed to COVID-19, were actively infected with it, or had recovered from it provided the deeply sampled blood TCRbeta repertoires that made up the dataset. The repertoires were released in a freely available public database intended as a resource for research on the immune response to SARS-CoV-2. Samples came from the ongoing ImmuneRACE study (first 160 participants) plus 1,254 subjects from 6 global collaborators. Nearly every sample came with metadata listing a de-identified subject ID, COVID-19 status, age in years and sex. Where HLA class I and class II types were available, the types were taken from metadata supplied by the sample provider, not from assay-based typing.

One collaborating source in Seattle enrolled patients during active infection and followed them longitudinally through the course of disease. The collaborating institutions used their own protocols to collect whole blood in K2EDTA tubes. Collaborator samples were shipped for TCRbeta analysis as frozen whole blood, isolated PBMCs, or DNA extracted from either sample type. Study-wide findings and limitations: The quantity of clinical and demographic metadata differed by source and by participant and was supplied without curation.

TCRbeta CDR3 regions were amplified from genomic DNA by means of the immunoSEQ Assay, a bias-controlled multiplex PCR. In the original analysis: The number of nucleated cells in each sample was estimated by amplification of reference gene primers within the assay. To quantify the absolute abundance of each unique TCRbeta CDR3 rearrangement, sequence reads were collapsed and filtered. For each sample, productive Simpson clonality was calculated as the square root of Simpson's diversity index over productive rearrangements. Not all clones reach the TCRdb copy of this immuneACCESS table, which keeps in-frame sequences only. Checked studies attribute under half of the gap to unresolved V genes and leave the rest unexplained. The DNA gave D and trimming, while V, J and clone size come from that table. The sample table shows roughly 180,000 clones, and around 79% are seen once. Approximately 7.7% of the sample is in the top ten clones.

Comments on this clone: The clone's antigen remains unknown. Base qualities are missing; no much larger clone stands one base away.

The germline V gene (reference sequence) supplies CDR1 MNHEY and CDR2 SMNVEV. The CDR3 numbers 15 residues from cysteine through phenylalanine. Just the 45-base CDR3 DNA is kept, in frame starting at base 1. V is trimmed back by 2 bases and J by 4 bases, and the junction contains 3 bases that no gene match accounts for. The sample was peripheral blood. The TCR comes from a woman in her fifties or sixties with COVID-19, enrolled during active disease. The chain employs TRBV27 and TRBJ2-7; TRBD2 agrees with 12 junctional bases. The bases read TGTGCCAGCAGTTTAAGTCTAGCGGGAGGGTACGAGCAGTACTTC. It specifies CASSLSLAGGYEQYF.